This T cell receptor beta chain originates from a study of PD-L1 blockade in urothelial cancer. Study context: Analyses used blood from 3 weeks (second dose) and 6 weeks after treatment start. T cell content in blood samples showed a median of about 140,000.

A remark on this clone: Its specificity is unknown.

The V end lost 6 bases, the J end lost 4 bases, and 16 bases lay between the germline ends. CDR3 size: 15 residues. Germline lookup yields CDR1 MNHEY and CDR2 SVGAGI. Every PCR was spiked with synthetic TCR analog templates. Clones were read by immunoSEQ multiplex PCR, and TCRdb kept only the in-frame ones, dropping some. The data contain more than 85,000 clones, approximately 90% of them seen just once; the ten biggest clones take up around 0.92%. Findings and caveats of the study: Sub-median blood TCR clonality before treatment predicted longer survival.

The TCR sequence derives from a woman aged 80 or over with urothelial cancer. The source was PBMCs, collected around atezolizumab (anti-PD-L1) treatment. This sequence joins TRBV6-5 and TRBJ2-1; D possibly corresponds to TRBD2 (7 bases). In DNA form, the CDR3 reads TGTGCCAGCAGAAGGGGGGGACCTCCTTACAATGAGCAGTTCTTC. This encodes CASRRGGPPYNEQFF.